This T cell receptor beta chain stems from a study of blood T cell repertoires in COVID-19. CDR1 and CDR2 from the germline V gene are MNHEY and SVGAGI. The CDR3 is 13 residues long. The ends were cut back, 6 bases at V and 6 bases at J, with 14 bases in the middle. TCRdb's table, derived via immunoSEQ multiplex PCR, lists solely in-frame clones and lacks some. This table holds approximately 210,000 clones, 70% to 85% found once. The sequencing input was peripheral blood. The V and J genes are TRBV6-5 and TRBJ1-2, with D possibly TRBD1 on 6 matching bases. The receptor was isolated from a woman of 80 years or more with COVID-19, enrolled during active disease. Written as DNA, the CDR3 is TGTGCCAGCAGCCCACAGGGATTCGATGGCTACACCTTC. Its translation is CASSPQGFDGYTF.